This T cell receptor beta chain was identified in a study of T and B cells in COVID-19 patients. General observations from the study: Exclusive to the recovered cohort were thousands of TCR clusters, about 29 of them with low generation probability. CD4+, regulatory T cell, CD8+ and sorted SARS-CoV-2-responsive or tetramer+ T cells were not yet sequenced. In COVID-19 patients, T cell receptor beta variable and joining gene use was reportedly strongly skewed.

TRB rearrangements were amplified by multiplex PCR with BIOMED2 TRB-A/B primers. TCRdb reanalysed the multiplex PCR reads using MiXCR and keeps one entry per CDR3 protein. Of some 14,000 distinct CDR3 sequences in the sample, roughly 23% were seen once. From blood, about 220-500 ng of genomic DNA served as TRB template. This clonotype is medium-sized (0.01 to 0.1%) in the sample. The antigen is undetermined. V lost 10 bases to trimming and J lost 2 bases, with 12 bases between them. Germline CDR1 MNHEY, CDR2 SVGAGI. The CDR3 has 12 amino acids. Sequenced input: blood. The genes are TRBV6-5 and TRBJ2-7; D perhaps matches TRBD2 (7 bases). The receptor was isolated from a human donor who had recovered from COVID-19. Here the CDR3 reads CAKGGGAYEQYF. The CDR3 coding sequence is TGTGCCAAAGGGGGGGGGGCCTACGAGCAGTACTTC.